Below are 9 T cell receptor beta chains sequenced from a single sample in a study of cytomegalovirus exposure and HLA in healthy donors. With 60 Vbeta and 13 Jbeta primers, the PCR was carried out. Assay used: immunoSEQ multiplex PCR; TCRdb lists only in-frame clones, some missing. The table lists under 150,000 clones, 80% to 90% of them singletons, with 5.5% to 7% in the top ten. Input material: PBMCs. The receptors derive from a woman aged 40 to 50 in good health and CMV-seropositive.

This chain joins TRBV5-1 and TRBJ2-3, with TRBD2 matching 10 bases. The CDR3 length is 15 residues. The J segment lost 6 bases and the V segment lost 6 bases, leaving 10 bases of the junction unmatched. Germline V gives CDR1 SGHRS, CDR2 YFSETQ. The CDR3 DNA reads TGCGCCAGCAACACTTTAGCGGGGGGTGCGGATACGCAGTATTTT. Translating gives CASNTLAGGADTQYF.

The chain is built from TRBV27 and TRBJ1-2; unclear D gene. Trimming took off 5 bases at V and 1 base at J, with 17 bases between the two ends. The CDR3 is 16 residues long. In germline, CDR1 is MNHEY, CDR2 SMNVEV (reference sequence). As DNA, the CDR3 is TGTGCCAGCAGTCCCATTCTGCGGGATCTTAACTATGGCTACACCTTC. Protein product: CASSPILRDLNYGYTF.

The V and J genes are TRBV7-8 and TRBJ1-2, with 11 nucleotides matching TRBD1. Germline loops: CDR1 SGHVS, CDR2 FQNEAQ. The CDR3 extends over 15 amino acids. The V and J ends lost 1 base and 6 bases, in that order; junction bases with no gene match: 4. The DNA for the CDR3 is TGTGCCAGCAGCTTAGTCCCGGGACAGGGGGATGGCTACACCTTC. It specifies CASSLVPGQGDGYTF.

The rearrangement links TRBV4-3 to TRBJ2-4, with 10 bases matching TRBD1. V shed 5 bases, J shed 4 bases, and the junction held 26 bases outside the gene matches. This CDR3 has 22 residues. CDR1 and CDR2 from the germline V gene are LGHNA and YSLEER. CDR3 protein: CASSLNYSGTGAPRLPKNIQYF. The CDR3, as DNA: TGCGCCAGCAGCTTAAACTACAGCGGGACAGGGGCTCCGAGACTGCCAAAAAACATTCAGTACTTC.

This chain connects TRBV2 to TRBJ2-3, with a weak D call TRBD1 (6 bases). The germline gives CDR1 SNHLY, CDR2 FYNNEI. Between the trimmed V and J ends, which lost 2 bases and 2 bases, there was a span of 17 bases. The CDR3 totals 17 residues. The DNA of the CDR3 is TGTGCCAGCAGTGAATATCTTCCAGGGGTCCCCACAGATACGCAGTATTTT. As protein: CASSEYLPGVPTDTQYF.

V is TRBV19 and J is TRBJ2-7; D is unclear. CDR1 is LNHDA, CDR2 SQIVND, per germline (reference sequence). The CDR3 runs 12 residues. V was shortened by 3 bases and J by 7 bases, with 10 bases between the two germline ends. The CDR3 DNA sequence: TGTGCCAGTAGTATCCCAGGAAGTGAGCAGTACTTC. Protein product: CASSIPGSEQYF.

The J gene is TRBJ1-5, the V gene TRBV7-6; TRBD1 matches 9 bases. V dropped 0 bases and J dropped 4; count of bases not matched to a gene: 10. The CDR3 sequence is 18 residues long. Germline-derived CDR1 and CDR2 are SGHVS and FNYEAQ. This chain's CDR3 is CASSLAVPGTGRNQPQHF. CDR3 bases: TGTGCCAGCAGCTTAGCTGTTCCCGGGACAGGGAGGAATCAGCCCCAGCATTTT.

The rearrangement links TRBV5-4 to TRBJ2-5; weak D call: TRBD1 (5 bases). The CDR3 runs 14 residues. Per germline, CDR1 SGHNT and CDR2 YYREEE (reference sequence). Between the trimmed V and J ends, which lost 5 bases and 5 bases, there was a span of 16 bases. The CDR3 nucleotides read TGTGCCAGCAGAGGACACGTTAACGAGGAGACCCAGTACTTC. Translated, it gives CASRGHVNEETQYF.

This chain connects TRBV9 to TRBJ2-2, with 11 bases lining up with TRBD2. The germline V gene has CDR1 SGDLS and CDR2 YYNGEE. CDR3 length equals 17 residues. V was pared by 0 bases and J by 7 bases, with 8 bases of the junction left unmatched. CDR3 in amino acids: CASSVGGSGRAGGELFF. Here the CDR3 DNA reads TGTGCCAGCAGCGTAGGGGGTAGCGGGAGGGCCGGCGGGGAGCTGTTTTTT.